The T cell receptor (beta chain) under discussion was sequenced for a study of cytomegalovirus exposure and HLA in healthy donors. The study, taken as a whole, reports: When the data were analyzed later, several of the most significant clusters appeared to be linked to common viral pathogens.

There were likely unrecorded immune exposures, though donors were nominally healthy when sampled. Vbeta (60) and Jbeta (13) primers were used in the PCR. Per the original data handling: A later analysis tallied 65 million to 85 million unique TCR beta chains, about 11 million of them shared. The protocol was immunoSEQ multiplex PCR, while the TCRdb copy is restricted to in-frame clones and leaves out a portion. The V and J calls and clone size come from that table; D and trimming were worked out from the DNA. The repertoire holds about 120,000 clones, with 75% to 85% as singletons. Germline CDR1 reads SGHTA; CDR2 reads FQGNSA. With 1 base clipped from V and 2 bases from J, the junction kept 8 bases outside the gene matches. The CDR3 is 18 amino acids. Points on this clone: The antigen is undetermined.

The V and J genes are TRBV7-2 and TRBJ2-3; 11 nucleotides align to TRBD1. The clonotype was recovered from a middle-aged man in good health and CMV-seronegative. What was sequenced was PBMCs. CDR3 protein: CASSLGTGGVRSTDTQYF. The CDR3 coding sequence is TGTGCCAGCAGCTTAGGGACAGGGGGCGTCCGGTCCACAGATACGCAGTATTTT.